Each of the 23 T cell receptor beta chains below was sequenced from the same sample in a study of blood T cells in healthy people across ages. Sample-barcoded 5' priming and a J-beta primer mix drove a second PCR of about 6 to 12 cycles. TCRdb passed the 5' RACE reads through MiXCR, listing each CDR3 protein once. The sample consists of around 1,500,000 distinct CDR3 sequences, approximately 40% of them appearing once. Material: blood. Source of these receptors: a woman aged 18-30 years in good health.

This clonotype was seen a few times. The chain's CDR3 is CASSPPAVRKETQYF. The CDR3 DNA reads TGTGCCAGCAGCCCCCCGGCGGTCCGAAAAGAGACCCAGTACTTC. J is TRBJ2-5 and V is TRBV2; D ambiguous. Between the trimmed V and J ends, which lost 6 bases and 3 bases, there was a span of 17 bases. The CDR3 covers 15 residues. Per the germline V gene, CDR1 is SNHLY and CDR2 is FYNNEI.

V usage is TRBV3-1 and J usage is TRBJ2-1; D unresolved. The CDR3 sequence is 17 residues long. Trimming pared 5 bases from V and 0 bases from J, leaving 17 bases between. Germline loops: CDR1 LGHDT, CDR2 YNNKEL (reference sequence). The CDR3 bases are TGTGCCAGCAGCTACGCGGAATCTTACGCCTCCTACAATGAGCAGTTCTTC. Its protein product is CASSYAESYASYNEQFF.

Points on this clonotype: An end of the junction does not agree with germline; a read error may underlie this. The chain recombines TRBV27 with TRBJ1-2; D remains unclear. CDR1 is MNHEY and CDR2 is SMNVEV in the germline V gene (reference sequence). The CDR3 totals 13 residues. This CDR3 reads CTSSFQYNYGYTF. For the CDR3, the DNA is TGTACCAGCAGTTTCCAGTATAACTATGGCTACACCTTC.

This chain joins TRBV6-6 and TRBJ1-4, with D possibly matching TRBD1 (5 bases). CDR3 size: 16 residues. Between the trimmed V and J ends, which lost 6 bases and 0 bases, there was a span of 14 bases. CDR1 is MNHNY and CDR2 is SVGAGI in the germline V gene (reference sequence). The CDR3 sequence: CASSQLRDPTNEKLFF. The CDR3 coding sequence is TGTGCCAGCAGCCAACTTCGGGACCCAACTAATGAAAAACTGTTTTTT.

The chain uses TRBV9 and TRBJ2-1; 7 nucleotides agree with TRBD1. The CDR3 extends over 13 amino acids. Trimming took 3 bases from V and 9 from J; bases not matched to a gene: 6. In germline, CDR1 is SGDLS, CDR2 YYNGEE. The CDR3 sequence is CASSGTGDGEQFF. CDR3 coding DNA: TGTGCCAGCAGCGGCACAGGGGACGGTGAGCAGTTCTTC.

This clonotype showed up just a few times. V gene TRBV2 combines with J gene TRBJ2-7, with D possibly TRBD1 on 5 matching bases. V lost 3 bases to trimming and J lost 6 bases, with 15 bases between them. The CDR3 contains 14 residues. Per germline, CDR1 SNHLY and CDR2 FYNNEI. The CDR3 DNA reads as TGTGCCAGCAGTGAGATGTCGCAGGGTTCCGAGCAGTACTTC. This gives the protein CASSEMSQGSEQYF.

This chain connects TRBV10-3 to TRBJ2-7; no clear D gene. TRBJ2-5 explains the end of the DNA better; the J call may be wrong. Germline CDR1 reads ENHRY; CDR2 reads SYGVKD. The CDR3 has 11 residues. The CDR3 here is CAISSRETQYF. CDR3 bases: TGTGCCATCAGCTCCCGAGAGACCCAGTACTTC.

The V gene is TRBV11-2, the J gene TRBJ1-1; D unclear. Trimming left V 3 bases short and J 1 base short, with 9 bases between. This CDR3 has 14 residues. Germline values: CDR1 SGHAT, CDR2 FQNNGV. CDR3 in amino acids: CASSFSFSNTEAFF. The CDR3 coding sequence is TGTGCCAGCAGCTTTAGCTTTTCGAACACTGAAGCTTTCTTT. Drawing the rest from reference TRBV11-2 and TRBJ1-1, the complete variable domain is EAGVAQSPRYKIIEKRQSVAFWCNPISGHATLYWYQQILGQGPKLLIQFQNNGVVDDSQLPKDRFSAERLKGVDSTLKIQPAKLEDSAVYLCASSFSFSNTEAFFGQGTRLTVV.

In this sample, this clonotype turned up a few times. This chain connects TRBV20-1 to TRBJ2-7, with 10 bases aligning to TRBD2. Germline V gene data show CDR1 as DFQATT and CDR2 as SNEGSKA (reference sequence). This CDR3 comprises 18 residues. Trimming at V came to 6 bases and at J to 2 bases, leaving 19 bases not matched to a gene. CDR3 loop: CSARTGTSESLPTYEQYF. The CDR3 region has the DNA TGCAGTGCCAGAACCGGGACTAGCGAGTCTCTACCTACCTACGAGCAGTACTTC.

The genes are TRBV7-2 and TRBJ2-4; D ambiguous. Germline assignment: CDR1 SGHTA and CDR2 FQGNSA. This CDR3 has 16 amino acids. The V gene lost 1 base and the J gene lost 0 bases, with 10 bases spanning the gap. The CDR3 loop is CASSLGSAVAKNIQYF. Here the CDR3 DNA reads TGTGCCAGCAGCTTAGGATCGGCAGTAGCCAAAAACATTCAGTACTTC.

This clonotype appeared a few times. The J gene is TRBJ1-2, the V gene TRBV9; the D is unclear. CDR3 size: 15 residues. V was trimmed by 0 bases and J by 6 bases, leaving 15 bases between them. Germline CDR1 reads SGDLS; CDR2 reads YYNGEE. CDR3 region: CASSVEGAWTDGYTF. CDR3 sequence (DNA): TGTGCCAGCAGCGTAGAAGGAGCCTGGACCGATGGCTACACCTTC. The entire variable domain, with the rest obtained from reference TRBV9 and TRBJ1-2, is as follows: DSGVTQTPKHLITATGQRVTLRCSPRSGDLSVYWYQQSLDQGLQFLIQYYNGEERAKGNILERFSAQQFPDLHSELNLSSLELGDSALYFCASSVEGAWTDGYTFGSGTRLTVV.

The chain recombines TRBV12-3 or TRBV12-4 with TRBJ2-6; the D gene is possibly TRBD1 (5 bases). The CDR3 has 15 amino acids. Trimming stripped 6 bases from V and 4 bases from J, with 13 bases between. CDR3 amino acids: CASSSRQLGANVLTF. The CDR3 DNA sequence: TGTGCCAGCAGCTCCAGACAGTTGGGGGCCAACGTCCTGACTTTC.

V and J are TRBV29-1 and TRBJ1-2, with 7 positions matching TRBD1. In germline, CDR1 is SQVTM, CDR2 ANQGSEA. V lost 1 base to trimming and J lost 1 base; unmatched junction nucleotides: 6. The CDR3 is 15 residues long. The CDR3 here is CSVEAGQLYNYGYTF. CDR3 in DNA: TGCAGCGTTGAAGCGGGACAGCTCTATAACTATGGCTACACCTTC.

This clonotype was seen a few times. The chain uses TRBV7-6 and TRBJ2-7; TRBD1 matches at 8 bases. The junction had 7 bases not matched to a gene; V was cut back by 0 bases and J by 0 bases. CDR3 length equals 17 residues. The germline V gene encodes CDR1 SGHVS and CDR2 FNYEAQ. CDR3: CASSLALGTGVSYEQYF. The CDR3 DNA sequence: TGTGCCAGCAGCTTAGCGCTGGGGACAGGAGTCTCCTACGAGCAGTACTTC.

This clonotype was detected only a few times. The V and J genes are TRBV7-3 and TRBJ2-3; 10 positions match TRBD1. Germline-derived CDR1 and CDR2 are SGHTA and FQGTGA. The J segment lost 5 bases and the V segment lost 4 bases, leaving 18 bases of the junction unmatched. The CDR3 contains 19 residues. The chain's CDR3 is CASSSNPRDRGLARDTQYF. DNA for the CDR3: TGTGCCAGCAGCTCGAACCCCCGGGACAGGGGTTTAGCCAGAGATACGCAGTATTTT.

The V gene is TRBV9, the J gene TRBJ2-7, with D maybe TRBD2 (7 bases). The germline V gene encodes CDR1 SGDLS and CDR2 YYNGEE. V was shortened by 6 bases and J by 5 bases, with 18 bases between the two germline ends. This CDR3 has 14 amino acids. The CDR3 DNA follows: TGTGCCAGCACGGTCCCGGGGGGCATCGACGAGCAGTACTTC. Its protein product is CASTVPGGIDEQYF.

This clonotype was seen once. The chain has TRBV2 and TRBJ2-1; 11 nucleotides agree with TRBD2. Germline CDR1 is SNHLY and CDR2 is FYNNEI. This CDR3 has 17 amino acids. The V and J ends lost 9 bases and 6 bases, in that order; junction bases with no gene match: 16. The CDR3 bases are TGTGCCAGAGGGAGAACTAGCGGGAGTATGGTTAGCAATGAGCAGTTCTTC. Translation gives CARGRTSGSMVSNEQFF.

Only a few counts were recorded for this clonotype. This sequence joins TRBV12-3 or TRBV12-4 and TRBJ1-4, with unresolved D. There are 14 residues in the CDR3. V was pared by 5 bases and J by 0 bases, with 7 bases between. CDR3 in amino acids: CASSQIATNEKLFF. The CDR3 DNA reads as TGTGCCAGCAGTCAAATTGCAACTAATGAAAAACTGTTTTTT.

This clonotype was recorded only once. The chain combines TRBV7-9 with TRBJ1-2; D remains unclear. The V gene's germline CDR1 is SEHNR and CDR2 FQNEAQ (reference sequence). The V end was cut by 1 base, the J end by 10 bases, with 7 bases between. The CDR3 runs to 11 residues. CDR3 sequence (DNA): TGTGCCAGCAGCTTAGGACTAATCTACACCTTC. It codes for CASSLGLIYTF.

A few counts support this clonotype. The chain joins TRBV20-1 to TRBJ2-7; no reliable D call. The CDR3 is 12 residues long. Germline V gene lookup returns CDR1 DFQATT and CDR2 SNEGSKA (reference sequence). V lost 6 bases and J lost 3, with 12 bases in between. The CDR3, as DNA: TGCAGTGCCACACAACCCGGCTACGAGCAGTACTTC. Protein: CSATQPGYEQYF.

The chain is built from TRBV7-2 and TRBJ2-2; the D is unclear. Germline CDR1 reads SGHTA; CDR2 reads FQGNSA. CDR3 length: 14 amino acids. Trimming shortened V by 1 base and J by 6 bases, and 9 bases separated the two germline ends. The CDR3 sequence is CASSLDHGPGELFF. In DNA form, the CDR3 reads TGTGCCAGCAGCTTAGACCACGGCCCCGGGGAGCTGTTTTTT.

Regarding this clonotype: It may be a read error: a sequence one base away is much more abundant. This chain joins TRBV12-3 or TRBV12-4 and TRBJ2-5; 8 positions agree with TRBD2. J gave up 11 bases and V 8 bases, and 16 bases lay outside the gene matches. CDR3 size: 14 residues. In DNA form, the CDR3 reads TGTGCCAGCTATCCCGGGGGGGGAAATAATGAGCAGTACTTC. This gives the protein CASYPGGGNNEQYF.

The chain combines TRBV7-9 with TRBJ2-2; 8 bases align to TRBD2. Looked up from germline, CDR1 is SEHNR and CDR2 is FQNEAQ (reference sequence). This CDR3 region has 16 residues. The V and J ends lost 4 bases and 3 bases, in that order; junction bases with no gene match: 7. The CDR3 bases are TGTGCCAGCAGCTCCGGGGGGGAGCGGCACACCGGGGAGCTGTTTTTT. This gives the protein CASSSGGERHTGELFF. Looking up the rest from reference TRBV7-9 and TRBJ2-2 gives the full variable domain: DTGVSQNPRHKITKRGQNVTFRCDPISEHNRLYWYRQTLGQGPEFLTYFQNEAQLEKSRLLSDRFSAERPKGSFSTLEIQRTEQGDSAMYLCASSSGGERHTGELFFGEGSRLTVL.